This record concerns one T cell receptor (beta chain) sequence. Its specificity is not known. This PCR relied on a set of 60 Vbeta primers and 13 Jbeta primers. Measured with immunoSEQ multiplex PCR; TCRdb has only the in-frame clones, and not every one. The profile shows fewer than 200,000 clones, roughly four fifths of them singletons. These data come from a study of cytomegalovirus exposure and HLA in healthy donors. Study findings and constraints: Across donors, sequencing depth was assumed by presence/absence analyses to be roughly uniform. Later analysis found that TCR beta chains associated with HLA were more clonally expanded than other, equally common chains. A cluster of highly shared sequence variants was likely a sequencing artifact.

The CDR3 sequence is 14 residues long. The junction had 11 bases not matched to a gene; V was cut back by 5 bases and J by 12 bases. Germline V gene sequence: CDR1 SGHRS, CDR2 YFSETQ. Sequencing used PBMCs. This clonotype originated in a woman aged 45-65 years in good health and CMV-seropositive. This rearrangement joins TRBV5-1 to TRBJ1-4; 9 bases are a match to TRBD1. The CDR3: CASSTGTGIRELFF. CDR3 in DNA: TGCGCCAGCAGTACCGGGACAGGGATTCGGGAACTGTTTTTT.